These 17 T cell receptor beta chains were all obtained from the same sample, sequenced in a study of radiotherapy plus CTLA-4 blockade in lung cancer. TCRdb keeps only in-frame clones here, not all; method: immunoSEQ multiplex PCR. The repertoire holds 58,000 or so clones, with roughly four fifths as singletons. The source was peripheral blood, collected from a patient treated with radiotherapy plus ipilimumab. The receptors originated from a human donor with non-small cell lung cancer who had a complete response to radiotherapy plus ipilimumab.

The chain's CDR3 is CSVYRVTDTQYF. For the CDR3, the DNA is TGCAGCGTTTACAGGGTGACAGATACGCAGTATTTT. The chain uses TRBV29-1 and TRBJ2-3; possible D gene TRBD1, 6 bases. The ends were cut back, 5 bases at V and 3 bases at J, with 9 bases in the middle. The germline CDR1 and CDR2 sequences are SQVTM and ANQGSEA. This CDR3 region has 12 residues.

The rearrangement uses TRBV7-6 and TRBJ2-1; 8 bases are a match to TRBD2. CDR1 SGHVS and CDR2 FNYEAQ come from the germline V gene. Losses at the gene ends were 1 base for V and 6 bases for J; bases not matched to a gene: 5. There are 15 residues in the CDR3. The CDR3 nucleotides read TGTGCCAGCAGCTTAGATCCCGGGAGGGCCAATGAGCAGTTCTTC. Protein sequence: CASSLDPGRANEQFF.

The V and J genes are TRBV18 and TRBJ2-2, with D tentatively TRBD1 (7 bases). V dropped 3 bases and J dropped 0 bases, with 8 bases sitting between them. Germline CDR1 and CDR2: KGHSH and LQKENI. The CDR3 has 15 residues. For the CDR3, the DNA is TGTGCCAGCTCACCCAGGGGGGCGAACACCGGGGAGCTGTTTTTT. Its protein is CASSPRGANTGELFF.

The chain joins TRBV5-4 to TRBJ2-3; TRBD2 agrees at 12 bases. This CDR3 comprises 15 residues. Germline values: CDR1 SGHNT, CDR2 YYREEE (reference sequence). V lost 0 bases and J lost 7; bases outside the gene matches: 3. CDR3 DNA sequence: TGTGCCAGCAGCTTGGTGACTAGCGGGAGTTATACGCAGTATTTT. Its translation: CASSLVTSGSYTQYF.

CDR3 in DNA: TGTGCCAGCACCACGGACAGGGGGTTCCTTGAAGCTTTCTTT. It specifies CASTTDRGFLEAFF. This sequence joins TRBV6-6 and TRBJ1-1; 10 bases are a match to TRBD1. The length of the CDR3 is 14 residues. Per germline, CDR1 MNHNY and CDR2 SVGAGI (reference sequence). Germline trimming cut 7 bases from V and 7 bases from J; bases unmatched to any gene: 9.

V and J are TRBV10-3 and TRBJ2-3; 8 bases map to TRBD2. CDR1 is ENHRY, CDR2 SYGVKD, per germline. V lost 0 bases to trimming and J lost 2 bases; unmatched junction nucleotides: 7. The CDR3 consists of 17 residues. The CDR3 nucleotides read TGTGCCATCAGTGAGTCGGGCCCACTAGCGGCCACAGATACGCAGTATTTT. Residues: CAISESGPLAATDTQYF.

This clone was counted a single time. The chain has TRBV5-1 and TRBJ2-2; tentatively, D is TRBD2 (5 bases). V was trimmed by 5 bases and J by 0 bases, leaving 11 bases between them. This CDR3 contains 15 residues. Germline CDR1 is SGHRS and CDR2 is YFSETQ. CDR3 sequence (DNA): TGCGCCAGCAGTCGGACGGGATCGAACACCGGGGAGCTGTTTTTT. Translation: CASSRTGSNTGELFF.

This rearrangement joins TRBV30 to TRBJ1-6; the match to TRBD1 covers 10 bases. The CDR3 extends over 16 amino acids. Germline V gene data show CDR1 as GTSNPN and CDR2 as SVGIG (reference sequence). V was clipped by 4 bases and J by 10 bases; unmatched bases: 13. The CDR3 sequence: CAWMGTGALVGSPLHF. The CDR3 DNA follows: TGTGCCTGGATGGGGACAGGGGCCCTCGTGGGGTCACCCCTCCACTTT.

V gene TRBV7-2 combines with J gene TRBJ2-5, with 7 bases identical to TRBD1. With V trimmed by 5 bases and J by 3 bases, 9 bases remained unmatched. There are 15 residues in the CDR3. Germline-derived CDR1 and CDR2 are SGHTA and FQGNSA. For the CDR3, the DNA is TGTGCCAGCAGCACAGACAGGGTGATCAAAGAGACCCAGTACTTC. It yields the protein CASSTDRVIKETQYF.

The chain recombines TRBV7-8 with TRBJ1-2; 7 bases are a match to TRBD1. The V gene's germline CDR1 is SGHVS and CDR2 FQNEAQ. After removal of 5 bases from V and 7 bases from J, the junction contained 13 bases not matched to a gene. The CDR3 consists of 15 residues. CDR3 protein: CASSRGRFSRFGYTF. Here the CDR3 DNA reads TGTGCCAGCAGCAGGGGGCGCTTTTCGCGTTTTGGCTACACCTTC.

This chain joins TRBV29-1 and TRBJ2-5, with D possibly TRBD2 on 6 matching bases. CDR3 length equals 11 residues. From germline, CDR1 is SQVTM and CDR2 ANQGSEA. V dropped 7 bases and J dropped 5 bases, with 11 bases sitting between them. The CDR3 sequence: CSGGVGETQYF. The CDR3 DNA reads TGCAGCGGCGGGGTAGGGGAGACCCAGTACTTC. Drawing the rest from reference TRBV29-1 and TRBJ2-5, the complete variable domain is SAVISQKPSRDICQRGTSLTIQCQVDSQVTMMFWYRQQPGQSLTLIATANQGSEATYESGFVIDKFPISRPNLTFSTLTVSNMSPEDSSIYLCSGGVGETQYFGPGTRLLVL.

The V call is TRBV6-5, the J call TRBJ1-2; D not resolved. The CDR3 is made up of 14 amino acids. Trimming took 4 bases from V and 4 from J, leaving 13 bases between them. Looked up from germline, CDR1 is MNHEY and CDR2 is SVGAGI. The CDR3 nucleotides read TGTGCCAGCAGTTTTACTCAGGCTGTCTATGGCTACACCTTC. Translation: CASSFTQAVYGYTF.

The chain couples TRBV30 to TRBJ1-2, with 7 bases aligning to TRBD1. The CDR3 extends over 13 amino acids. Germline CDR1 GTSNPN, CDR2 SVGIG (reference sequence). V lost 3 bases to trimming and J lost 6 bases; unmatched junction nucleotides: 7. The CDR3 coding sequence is TGTGCCTGGAGAGTGACAGGGTCTCATGGCTACACCTTC. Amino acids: CAWRVTGSHGYTF.

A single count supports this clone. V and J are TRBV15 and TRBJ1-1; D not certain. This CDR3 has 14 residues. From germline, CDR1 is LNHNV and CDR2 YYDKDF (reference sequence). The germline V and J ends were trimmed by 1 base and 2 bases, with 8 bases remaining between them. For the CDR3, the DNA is TGTGCCACCAGCAGAGGGTCACACAACACTGAAGCTTTCTTT. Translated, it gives CATSRGSHNTEAFF.

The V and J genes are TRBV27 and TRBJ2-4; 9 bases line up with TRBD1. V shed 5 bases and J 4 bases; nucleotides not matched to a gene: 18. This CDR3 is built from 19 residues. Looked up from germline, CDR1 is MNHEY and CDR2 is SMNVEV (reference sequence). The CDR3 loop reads CASSQSGTGSLLTKNIQYF. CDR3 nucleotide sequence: TGTGCCAGCAGTCAATCCGGGACAGGGTCCTTGCTGACAAAAAACATTCAGTACTTC.

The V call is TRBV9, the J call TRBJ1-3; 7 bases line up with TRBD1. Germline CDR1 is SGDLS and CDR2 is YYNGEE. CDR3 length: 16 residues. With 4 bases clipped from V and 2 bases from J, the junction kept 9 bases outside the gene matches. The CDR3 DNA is TGTGCCAGCAGCCCAGGGGGGATCGGCGCTGGAAACACCATATATTTT. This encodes CASSPGGIGAGNTIYF.

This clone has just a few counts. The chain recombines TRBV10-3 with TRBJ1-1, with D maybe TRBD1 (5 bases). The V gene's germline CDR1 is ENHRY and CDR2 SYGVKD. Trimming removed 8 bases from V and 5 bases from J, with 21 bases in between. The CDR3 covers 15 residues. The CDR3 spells CAISDDTAGGTEAFF. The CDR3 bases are TGTGCCATCTCTGACGACACAGCTGGGGGGACTGAAGCTTTCTTT.